What follows are 9 T cell receptor beta chains derived from one specimen sequenced in a study of T cells in Graves' hyperthyroidism and ophthalmopathy (dated by TCRdb to the late 2010s). Library prep was done by multiplex PCR. Sequencing used an Illumina HiSeq 2000. The TCR beta CDR3 regions were amplified from the RNA transcripts. The TCR CDR3 was subjected to a first round of RT-PCR using the HTBI primer set and the Qiagen OneStep RT-PCR kit. TCRdb cleaned the public reads at Q25 with fastp, built clones with MiXCR and kept in-frame beta chains. Every distinct CDR3 protein forms one entry, paired with its most common genes and DNA. Counted in this sample were about 640,000 distinct CDR3 sequences; about 14% of them appeared once. The top ten clones comprise 12% of the sample. The sample consisted of blood. The origin of the receptors is a woman between 45 and 60 years old with Graves' ophthalmopathy.

This clonotype was counted many times. The rearrangement joins TRBV7-2 to TRBJ2-7; no clear D gene. CDR3 length: 14 amino acids. Germline values: CDR1 SGHTA, CDR2 FQGNSA. V lost 1 base to trimming and J lost 6 bases, with 13 bases between them. The CDR3 sequence: CASSLVSAGREQYF. The CDR3 nucleotides are TGTGCCAGCAGCTTAGTCAGCGCAGGACGCGAGCAGTACTTC.

The gene calls are TRBV5-6 and TRBJ2-2, with 8 bases aligning to TRBD2. V shed 4 bases and J 6 bases; nucleotides not matched to a gene: 8. This CDR3 is 15 amino acids long. Per germline, CDR1 SGHDT and CDR2 YYEEEE. CDR3 DNA: TGTGCCAGCAGCGAAGCGGGAGCGTACGCCGGGGAGCTGTTTTTT. This codes for CASSEAGAYAGELFF.

Turning to this clonotype: A read error may produce the germline difference seen at one junction end. This sequence joins TRBV5-1 and TRBJ2-5; perhaps TRBD2 as D (6 bases). Germline values: CDR1 SGHRS, CDR2 YFSETQ. The CDR3 consists of 14 residues. CDR3 residues: CASSFGGPQGTQYF. CDR3 nucleotides: TGCGCCAGCAGCTTCGGGGGACCTCAAGGGACCCAGTACTTC.

This sequence joins TRBV3-1 and TRBJ2-2, with TRBD2 matching over 10 bases. This CDR3 has 18 amino acids. Per germline, CDR1 LGHDT and CDR2 YNNKEL (reference sequence). Trimming cost V 1 base and J 2 bases; bases outside gene matches: 7. CDR3 bases: TGTGCCAGCAGCCAAGTACCGGCTAGCGGGAGTAACACCGGGGAGCTGTTTTTT. Translating it yields CASSQVPASGSNTGELFF.

Turning to this clonotype: One end of the junction does not line up with germline, which may come from a read error. V gene TRBV28 combines with J gene TRBJ2-3; D call uncertain. CDR3 length: 11 residues. Germline CDR1 reads MDHEN; CDR2 reads SYDVKM. CDR3 sequence reads: CASSFGDAQYF. The CDR3 region has the DNA TGTGCCAGCAGTTTTGGAGATGCGCAGTATTTT.

This clonotype was found many times. The rearrangement links TRBV28 to TRBJ1-5, with 12 nucleotides matching TRBD1. The J segment lost 9 bases and the V segment lost 5 bases, leaving 8 bases of the junction unmatched. The CDR3 sequence is 15 residues long. In germline, CDR1 is MDHEN, CDR2 SYDVKM. For the CDR3, the DNA is TGTGCCAGCAGTCCCCCGGGACAGGGGGCTAGGCCCCAGCATTTT. Encoded protein: CASSPPGQGARPQHF.

This clonotype was detected ten times or more. This chain links TRBV5-1 with TRBJ1-4; D is perhaps TRBD1 (5 bases). CDR3 length equals 14 residues. With 1 base removed from V and 7 bases from J, the gap between germline ends came to 11 bases. The germline CDR1 and CDR2 sequences are SGHRS and YFSETQ. The CDR3 DNA follows: TGCGCCAGCAGCTTGTCGGGGCAGGGTGAAAAACTGTTTTTT. It is translated as CASSLSGQGEKLFF. Full variable domain (rest looked up from reference TRBV5-1 and TRBJ1-4): KAGVTQTPRYLIKTRGQQVTLSCSPISGHRSVSWYQQTPGQGLQFLFEYFSETQRNKGNFPGRFSGRQFSNSRSEMNVSTLELGDSALYLCASSLSGQGEKLFFGSGTQLSVL.

This clonotype was detected many times. The genes are TRBV27 and TRBJ2-1; D might be TRBD1 (6 bases). Per the germline V gene, CDR1 is MNHEY and CDR2 is SMNVEV (reference sequence). Deletions cut 2 bases from V and 2 bases from J, with 7 bases between. This CDR3 is built from 14 residues. This CDR3 is CASSLRDTYNEQFF. The CDR3 bases are TGTGCCAGCAGTTTACGGGACACCTACAATGAGCAGTTCTTC.

In its sample, this clonotype was seen a few times. The genes are TRBV29-1 and TRBJ2-2, with TRBD1 as a possible D gene (5 bases). V lost 4 bases to trimming and J lost 3 bases, with 9 bases between them. Germline values: CDR1 SQVTM, CDR2 ANQGSEA. This CDR3 is built from 13 residues. CDR3 sequence reads: CSVGSGYTGELFF. Written as DNA, the CDR3 is TGCAGCGTTGGTTCAGGGTACACCGGGGAGCTGTTTTTT.